This is a list of T cell receptor beta chains from one sample in a study of cytotoxic CD8 clonotypes in ibrutinib-treated CLL. Assay used: immunoSEQ multiplex PCR; TCRdb lists only in-frame clones, some missing. Of about 35,000 clones detected, roughly two thirds appear once; the ten largest clones hold 16%. Source: PBMCs, taken at disease progression, from a patient treated with ibrutinib. The receptors derive from a human donor with chronic lymphocytic leukemia. CDR3s include the opening cysteine and the closing phenylalanine or tryptophan. A D gene is named only where the DNA matches it firmly. Clone sizes are given selectively: once, few, many, or a class where the clone is expanded.

V	D	J	size	CDR3	DNA
TRBV6-1	TRBD2	TRBJ2-5	-	CASSPGTSGRETQYF	TGTGCCAGCAGTCCTGGGACTAGCGGTAGGGAGACCCAGTACTTC
TRBV5-6	TRBD2	TRBJ2-3	-	CASSARTSERLGMANTQYF	TGTGCCAGCAGCGCCCGGACTAGCGAACGCCTTGGTATGGCCAATACGCAGTATTTT
TRBV7-9	TRBD2	TRBJ2-1	-	CASSSSGAHNEQFF	TGTGCCAGCAGCTCTAGCGGGGCCCACAATGAGCAGTTCTTC
TRBV29-1	-	TRBJ1-3	many	CSVEGGNTIYF	TGCAGCGTTGAAGGTGGAAACACCATATATTTT
TRBV10-3	-	TRBJ1-5	few	CAISESKANQPQHF	TGTGCCATCAGTGAGTCGAAGGCTAATCAGCCCCAGCATTTT
TRBV6-1	-	TRBJ2-1	once	CASSGNIYNEQFF	TGTGCCAGCAGTGGTAACATCTACAATGAGCAGTTCTTC
TRBV19	-	TRBJ2-7	-	CASSSPAYEQYF	TGTGCCAGTAGTAGTCCCGCCTACGAGCAGTACTTC
TRBV5-4	-	TRBJ2-7	-	CASSLVSGSSYEQYF	TGTGCCAGCAGCTTGGTGTCAGGGAGCTCCTACGAGCAGTACTTC
TRBV6-5	-	TRBJ1-5	few	CASSYGGREDNQPQHF	TGTGCCAGCAGTTACGGAGGCAGGGAAGACAATCAGCCCCAGCATTTT
TRBV6-1	-	TRBJ2-7	-	CASTAPREQYF	TGTGCCAGCACCGCACCTCGGGAGCAGTACTTC
TRBV5-4	-	TRBJ2-2	-	CASSLAPPEGLFF	TGTGCCAGCAGCTTGGCCCCCCCCGAGGGGCTGTTTTTT
TRBV10-2	-	TRBJ2-1	-	CASTFHSNSYNEQFF	TGCGCCAGCACCTTCCACTCCAACTCCTACAATGAGCAGTTCTTC
TRBV27	TRBD1	TRBJ2-2	once	CASRDRGTGELFF	TGTGCCAGCCGGGACAGGGGAACCGGGGAGCTGTTTTTT
TRBV29-1	TRBD2	TRBJ2-5	few	CSSRTSGAETQYF	TGCAGCTCCAGGACTAGCGGGGCGGAGACCCAGTACTTC
TRBV5-1	-	TRBJ1-3	-	CASSPEGLYSGNTIYF	TGCGCCAGCAGCCCGGAGGGGCTTTACTCTGGAAACACCATATATTTT
TRBV27	-	TRBJ2-1	many	CASSYLGVYNEQFF	TGTGCCAGCAGTTACCTGGGGGTCTACAATGAGCAGTTCTTC
TRBV18	-	TRBJ2-3	-	CASSPQAGRTDTQYF	TGTGCCAGCTCACCACAGGCGGGCAGGACAGATACGCAGTATTTT
TRBV12-5	TRBD2	TRBJ2-2	-	CASGPGLAGSGELFF	TGTGCTAGTGGTCCCGGACTAGCGGGGTCCGGGGAGCTGTTTTTT
TRBV5-1	-	TRBJ2-3	-	CASSPRGAEGTFTDTQYF	TGCGCCAGCAGCCCCCGGGGGGCCGAGGGAACGTTCACAGATACGCAGTATTTT
TRBV5-1	-	TRBJ2-1	-	CASSRDGVGPPYNEQFF	TGCGCCAGCAGCCGGGATGGAGTTGGCCCCCCCTACAATGAGCAGTTCTTC
TRBV10-3	TRBD2	TRBJ2-1	-	CAISTPWGGYNEQFF	TGTGCCATCAGTACCCCTTGGGGGGGGTACAATGAGCAGTTCTTC
TRBV21-1	-	TRBJ1-2	-	CASSARTGSDGYTF	TGTGCCAGCAGCGCCCGGACAGGGTCTGACGGCTACACCTTC
TRBV29-1	-	TRBJ2-7	-	CSVASDGFSYEQYF	TGCAGCGTGGCTTCGGACGGATTTTCCTACGAGCAGTACTTC
TRBV12-5	TRBD1	TRBJ2-2	-	CASGLVRLDRGGPNTGELFF	TGTGCTAGTGGTTTGGTAAGGCTGGACAGGGGAGGCCCGAACACCGGGGAGCTGTTTTTT
TRBV19	TRBD1	TRBJ2-7	-	CASSIGTGGLYEQYF	TGTGCCAGTAGTATAGGGACAGGGGGCCTCTACGAGCAGTACTTC
TRBV12-5	TRBD1	TRBJ2-2	-	CASGSARTGGIGELFF	TGTGCTAGTGGTTCGGCCCGGACAGGGGGAATCGGGGAGCTGTTTTTT
TRBV15	-	TRBJ2-7	-	CATSRTLWAYEQYF	TGTGCCACCAGCAGAACTTTGTGGGCTTACGAGCAGTACTTC
TRBV6-5	TRBD1	TRBJ2-1	once	CASRGTGTYNEQFF	TGTGCCAGCAGAGGGACAGGGACCTACAATGAGCAGTTCTTC
TRBV6-1	-	TRBJ1-6	many	CASSLRDINSPLHF	TGTGCCAGCAGTCTACGGGACATTAATTCACCCCTCCACTTT
TRBV5-6	-	TRBJ2-5	-	CASTESGVAAETQYF	TGTGCCAGCACCGAATCAGGGGTAGCCGCAGAGACCCAGTACTTC
TRBV7-8	-	TRBJ1-5	-	CASSLAPYSNQPQHF	TGTGCCAGCAGCTTAGCTCCCTATAGCAATCAGCCCCAGCATTTT
TRBV28	-	TRBJ1-2	-	CASSAQGGTNYGYTF	TGTGCCAGCAGCGCCCAGGGTGGGACTAACTATGGCTACACCTTC
TRBV28	-	TRBJ1-2	-	CASSSTVGGYTF	TGTGCCAGCAGTTCGACTGTGGGTGGCTACACCTTC
TRBV5-1	-	TRBJ2-5	-	CASSSAGQGGETQYF	TGCGCCAGCAGCTCGGCAGGCCAGGGAGGAGAGACCCAGTACTTC
TRBV18	-	TRBJ1-4	-	CASSPGTYNEKLFF	TGTGCCAGCTCCCCCGGGACCTATAATGAAAAACTGTTTTTT
TRBV19	-	TRBJ1-1	-	CASSIRGGEAFF	TGTGCCAGTAGTATCCGGGGTGGAGAAGCTTTCTTT
TRBV9	-	TRBJ2-5	-	CASSPWGRGQETQYF	TGTGCCAGCAGCCCCTGGGGACGGGGCCAAGAGACCCAGTACTTC
TRBV5-1	TRBD1	TRBJ2-3	-	CASSADRAPDTQYF	TGCGCCAGCAGCGCGGACAGGGCCCCAGATACGCAGTATTTT
TRBV5-1	-	TRBJ2-6	-	CASSLEGVGANVLTF	TGCGCCAGCAGCTTGGAAGGGGTTGGGGCCAACGTCCTGACTTTC
TRBV11-2	-	TRBJ2-5	few	CASTPRAAGKQETQYF	TGTGCCAGCACCCCCCGGGCTGCGGGGAAGCAAGAGACCCAGTACTTC
TRBV5-4	TRBD1	TRBJ1-4	-	CASSTRTGTNEKLFF	TGTGCCAGCAGCACGCGGACAGGGACTAATGAAAAACTGTTTTTT
TRBV5-4	TRBD1	TRBJ2-5	-	CASHDRGIQETQYF	TGTGCCAGTCACGACAGGGGGATTCAAGAGACCCAGTACTTC
TRBV10-2	-	TRBJ1-2	-	CASSEWQGDGYTF	TGCGCCAGCAGTGAGTGGCAGGGAGACGGCTACACCTTC
TRBV6-5	-	TRBJ1-6	-	CASSAGPYNSPLHF	TGTGCCAGCAGTGCGGGGCCGTATAATTCACCCCTCCACTTT
TRBV10-3	-	TRBJ2-6	-	CAIMRDSGANVLTF	TGTGCCATCATGAGGGATTCTGGGGCCAACGTCCTGACTTTC
TRBV29-1	-	TRBJ1-2	once	CSVRTVKNHEDNYGYTF	TGCAGCGTGAGGACAGTCAAAAACCACGAAGATAACTATGGCTACACCTTC
TRBV9	-	TRBJ2-3	few	CASSVAGSSTDTQYF	TGTGCCAGCAGCGTAGCGGGCAGTAGCACAGATACGCAGTATTTT
TRBV13	TRBD1	TRBJ2-4	-	CASSDRGRGKDIQYF	TGTGCCAGCAGCGACAGGGGGCGCGGTAAAGACATTCAGTACTTC
TRBV10-2	TRBD1	TRBJ2-2	-	CASCPGQGVAELFF	TGCGCCAGCTGTCCGGGACAGGGTGTTGCGGAGCTGTTTTTT
TRBV29-1	-	TRBJ2-2	-	CSASGNIGELFF	TGCAGCGCCTCCGGGAACATCGGGGAGCTGTTTTTT
TRBV15	-	TRBJ1-2	many	CATSRVRGIYGYTF	TGTGCCACCAGCAGAGTAAGGGGTATCTATGGCTACACCTTC
TRBV9	-	TRBJ1-2	few	CASSVGSMWDYGYTF	TGTGCCAGCAGCGTAGGGTCGATGTGGGACTATGGCTACACCTTC
TRBV5-1	-	TRBJ2-1	-	CASSPGVPGNNEQFF	TGCGCCAGCAGCCCGGGGGTCCCGGGGAACAATGAGCAGTTCTTC
TRBV29-1	TRBD1	TRBJ1-2	-	CSVGQGASYTF	TGCAGCGTTGGCCAGGGGGCCTCTTACACCTTC